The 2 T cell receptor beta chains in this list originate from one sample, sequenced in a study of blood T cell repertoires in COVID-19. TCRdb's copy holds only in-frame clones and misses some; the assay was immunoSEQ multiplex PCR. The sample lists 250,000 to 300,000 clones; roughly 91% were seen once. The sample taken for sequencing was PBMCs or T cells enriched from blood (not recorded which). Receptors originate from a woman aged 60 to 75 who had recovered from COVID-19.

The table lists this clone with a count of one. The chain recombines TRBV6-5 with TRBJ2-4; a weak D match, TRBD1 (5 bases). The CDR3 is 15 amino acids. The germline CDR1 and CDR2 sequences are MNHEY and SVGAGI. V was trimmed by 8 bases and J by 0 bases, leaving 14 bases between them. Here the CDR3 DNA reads TGTGCCAGCTATGACAGCCGAATAGCCAAAAACATTCAGTACTTC. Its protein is CASYDSRIAKNIQYF.

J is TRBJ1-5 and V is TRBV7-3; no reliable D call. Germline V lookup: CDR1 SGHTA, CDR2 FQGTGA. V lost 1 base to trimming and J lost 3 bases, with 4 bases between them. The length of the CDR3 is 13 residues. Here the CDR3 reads CASSLRHNQPQHF. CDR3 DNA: TGTGCCAGCAGCTTAAGACACAATCAGCCCCAGCATTTT.